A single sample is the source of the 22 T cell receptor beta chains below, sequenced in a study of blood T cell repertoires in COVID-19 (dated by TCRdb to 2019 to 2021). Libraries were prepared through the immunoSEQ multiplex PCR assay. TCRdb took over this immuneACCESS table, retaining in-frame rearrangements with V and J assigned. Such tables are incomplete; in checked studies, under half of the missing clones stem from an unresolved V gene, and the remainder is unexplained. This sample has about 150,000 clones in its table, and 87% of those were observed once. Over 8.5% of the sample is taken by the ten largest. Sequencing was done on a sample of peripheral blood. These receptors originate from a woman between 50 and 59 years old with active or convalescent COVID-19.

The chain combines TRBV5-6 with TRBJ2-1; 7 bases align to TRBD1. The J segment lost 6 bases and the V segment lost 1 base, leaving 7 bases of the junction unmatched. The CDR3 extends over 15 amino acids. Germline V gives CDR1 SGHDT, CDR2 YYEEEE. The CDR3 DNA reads TGTGCCAGCAGCTTGTGGGACAGCGCGCTCAATGAGCAGTTCTTC. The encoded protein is CASSLWDSALNEQFF. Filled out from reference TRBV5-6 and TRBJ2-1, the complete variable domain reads DAGVTQSPTHLIKTRGQQVTLRCSPKSGHDTVSWYQQALGQGPQFIFQYYEEEERQRGNFPDRFSGHQFPNYSSELNVNALLLGDSALYLCASSLWDSALNEQFFGPGTRLTVL.

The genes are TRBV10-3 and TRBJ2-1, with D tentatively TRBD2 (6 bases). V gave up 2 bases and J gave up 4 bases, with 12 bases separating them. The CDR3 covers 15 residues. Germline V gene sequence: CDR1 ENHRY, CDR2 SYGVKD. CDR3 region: CAISEVASVYNEQFF. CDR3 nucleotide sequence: TGTGCCATCAGTGAGGTCGCTAGCGTATACAATGAGCAGTTCTTC.

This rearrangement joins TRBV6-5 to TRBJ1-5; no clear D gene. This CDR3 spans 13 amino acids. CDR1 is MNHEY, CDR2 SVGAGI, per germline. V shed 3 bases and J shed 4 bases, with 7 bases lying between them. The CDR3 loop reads CASSYRRNQPQHF. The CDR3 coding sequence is TGTGCCAGCAGTTATCGGAGGAATCAGCCCCAGCATTTT.

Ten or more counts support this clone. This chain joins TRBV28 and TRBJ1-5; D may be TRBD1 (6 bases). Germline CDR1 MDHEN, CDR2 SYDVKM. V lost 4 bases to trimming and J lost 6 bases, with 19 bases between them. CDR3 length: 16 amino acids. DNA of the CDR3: TGTGCCAGCAGTTATACCGGGACATTAGAACGTCAGCCCCAGCATTTT. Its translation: CASSYTGTLERQPQHF.

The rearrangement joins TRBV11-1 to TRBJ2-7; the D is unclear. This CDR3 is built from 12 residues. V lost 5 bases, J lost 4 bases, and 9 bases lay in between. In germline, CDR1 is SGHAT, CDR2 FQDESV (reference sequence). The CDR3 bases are TGTGCCAGCAGCGCTACAGAATACGAGCAGTACTTC. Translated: CASSATEYEQYF.

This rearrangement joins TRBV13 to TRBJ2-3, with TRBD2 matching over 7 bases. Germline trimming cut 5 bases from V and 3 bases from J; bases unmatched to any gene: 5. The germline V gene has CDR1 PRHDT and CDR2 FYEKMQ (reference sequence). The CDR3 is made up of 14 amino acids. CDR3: CASSASGTTDTQYF. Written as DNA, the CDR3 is TGTGCCAGCAGCGCAAGCGGGACTACAGATACGCAGTATTTT.

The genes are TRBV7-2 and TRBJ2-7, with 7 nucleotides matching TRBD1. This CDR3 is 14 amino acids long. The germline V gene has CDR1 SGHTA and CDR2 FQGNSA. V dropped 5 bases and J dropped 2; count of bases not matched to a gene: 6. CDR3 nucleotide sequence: TGTGCCAGCAGCGCTACGACAGGGCCCTACGAGCAGTACTTC. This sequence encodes CASSATTGPYEQYF.

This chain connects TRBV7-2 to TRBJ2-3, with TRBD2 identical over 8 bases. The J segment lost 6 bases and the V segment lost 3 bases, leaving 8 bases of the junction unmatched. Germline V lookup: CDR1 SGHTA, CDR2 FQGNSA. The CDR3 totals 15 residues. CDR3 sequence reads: CASSFTLAGTDTQYF. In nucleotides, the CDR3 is TGTGCCAGCAGCTTCACCTTAGCGGGAACGGATACGCAGTATTTT.

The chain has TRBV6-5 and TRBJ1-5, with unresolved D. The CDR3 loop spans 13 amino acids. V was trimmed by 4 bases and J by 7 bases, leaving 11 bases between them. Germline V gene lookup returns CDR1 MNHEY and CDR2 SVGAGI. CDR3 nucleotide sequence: TGTGCCAGCAGTTTAAACCCGGAGCAGCCCCAGCATTTT. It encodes CASSLNPEQPQHF.

The CDR3 DNA follows: TGTGCCAGCAGCCCATCCCAGCTAGCGGGAGGGCCCCACGAGCAGTACTTC. The encoded protein is CASSPSQLAGGPHEQYF. The chain carries TRBV9 and TRBJ2-7; 12 bases agree with TRBD2. V dropped 4 bases and J dropped 5; count of bases not matched to a gene: 13. Germline loops: CDR1 SGDLS, CDR2 YYNGEE. This CDR3 comprises 17 residues. Together with reference TRBV9 and TRBJ2-7, the CDR3 gives the full variable domain: DSGVTQTPKHLITATGQRVTLRCSPRSGDLSVYWYQQSLDQGLQFLIQYYNGEERAKGNILERFSAQQFPDLHSELNLSSLELGDSALYFCASSPSQLAGGPHEQYFGPGTRLTVT.

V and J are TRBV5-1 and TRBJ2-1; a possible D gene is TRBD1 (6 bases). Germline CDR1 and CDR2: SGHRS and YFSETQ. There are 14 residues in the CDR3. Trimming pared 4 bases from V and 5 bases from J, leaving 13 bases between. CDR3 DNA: TGCGCCAGCAGCCGTAGACAGGTTGACAATGAGCAGTTCTTC. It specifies CASSRRQVDNEQFF.

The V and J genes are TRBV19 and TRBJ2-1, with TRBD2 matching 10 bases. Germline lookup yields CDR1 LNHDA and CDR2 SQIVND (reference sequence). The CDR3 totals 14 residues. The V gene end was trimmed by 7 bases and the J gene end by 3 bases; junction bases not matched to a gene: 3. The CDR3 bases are TGTGCCAGTATGGCTAGCGGGAGCTACAATGAGCAGTTCTTC. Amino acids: CASMASGSYNEQFF.

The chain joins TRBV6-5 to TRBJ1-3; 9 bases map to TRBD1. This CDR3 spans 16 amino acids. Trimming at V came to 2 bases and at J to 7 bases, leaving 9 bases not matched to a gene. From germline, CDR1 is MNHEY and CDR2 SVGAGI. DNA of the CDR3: TGTGCCAGCAGTTACGACGGACAGGGGAGGCGTAACACCATATATTTT. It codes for CASSYDGQGRRNTIYF.

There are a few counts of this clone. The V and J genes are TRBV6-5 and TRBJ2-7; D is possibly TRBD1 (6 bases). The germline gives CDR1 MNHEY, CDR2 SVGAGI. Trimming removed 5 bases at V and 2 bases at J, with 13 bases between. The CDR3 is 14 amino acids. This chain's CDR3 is CASSKWDKPYEQYF. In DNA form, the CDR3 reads TGTGCCAGCAGTAAGTGGGACAAACCCTACGAGCAGTACTTC.

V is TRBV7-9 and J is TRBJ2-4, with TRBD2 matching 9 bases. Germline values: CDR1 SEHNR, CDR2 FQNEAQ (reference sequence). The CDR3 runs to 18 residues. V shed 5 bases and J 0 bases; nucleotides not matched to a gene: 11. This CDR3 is CASSQRALAGIAKNIQYF. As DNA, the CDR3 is TGTGCCAGCAGCCAAAGGGCCCTAGCGGGGATAGCCAAAAACATTCAGTACTTC.

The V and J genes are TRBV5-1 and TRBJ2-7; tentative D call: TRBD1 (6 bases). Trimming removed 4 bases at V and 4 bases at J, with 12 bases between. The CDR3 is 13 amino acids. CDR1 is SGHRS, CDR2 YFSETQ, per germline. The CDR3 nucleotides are TGCGCCAGCAGCCCGGGACACCCATACGAGCAGTACTTC. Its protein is CASSPGHPYEQYF.

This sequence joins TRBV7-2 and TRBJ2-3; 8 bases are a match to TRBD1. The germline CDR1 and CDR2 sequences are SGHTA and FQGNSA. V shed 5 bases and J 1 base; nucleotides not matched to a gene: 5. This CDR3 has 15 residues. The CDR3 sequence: CASSPGQGRTDTQYF. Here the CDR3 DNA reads TGTGCCAGCAGCCCCGGACAGGGCCGCACAGATACGCAGTATTTT.

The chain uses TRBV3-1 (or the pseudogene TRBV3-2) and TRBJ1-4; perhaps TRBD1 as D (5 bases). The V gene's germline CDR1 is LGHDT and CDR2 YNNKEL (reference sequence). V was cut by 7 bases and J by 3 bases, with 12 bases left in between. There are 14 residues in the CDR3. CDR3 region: CASTLGGANEKLFF. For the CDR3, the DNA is TGTGCCAGCACCCTAGGAGGGGCTAATGAAAAACTGTTTTTT.

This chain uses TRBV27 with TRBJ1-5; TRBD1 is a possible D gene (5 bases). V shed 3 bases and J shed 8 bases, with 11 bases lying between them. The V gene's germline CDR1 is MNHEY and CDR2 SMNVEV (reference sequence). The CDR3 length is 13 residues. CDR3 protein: CASSLVGGEPQHF. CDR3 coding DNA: TGTGCCAGCAGTTTGGTCGGGGGGGAGCCCCAGCATTTT.

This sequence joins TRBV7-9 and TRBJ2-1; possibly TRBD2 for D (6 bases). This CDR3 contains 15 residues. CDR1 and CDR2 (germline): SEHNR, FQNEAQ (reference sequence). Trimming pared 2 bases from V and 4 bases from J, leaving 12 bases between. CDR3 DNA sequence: TGTGCCAGCAGCTTAATGGGCGGGGCATACAATGAGCAGTTCTTC. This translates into CASSLMGGAYNEQFF.

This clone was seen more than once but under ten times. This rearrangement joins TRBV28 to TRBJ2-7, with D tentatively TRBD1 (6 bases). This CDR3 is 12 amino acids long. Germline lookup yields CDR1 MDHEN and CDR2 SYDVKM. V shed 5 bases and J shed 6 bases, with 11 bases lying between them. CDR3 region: CASSGRGREQYF. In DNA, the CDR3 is TGTGCCAGCAGTGGCAGGGGTCGCGAGCAGTACTTC.

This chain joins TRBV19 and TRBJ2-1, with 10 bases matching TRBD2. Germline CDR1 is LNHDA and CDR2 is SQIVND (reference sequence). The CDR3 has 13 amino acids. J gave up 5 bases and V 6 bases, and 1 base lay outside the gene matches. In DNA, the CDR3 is TGTGCCAGTAGACTAGCGGGGAACAATGAGCAGTTCTTC. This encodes CASRLAGNNEQFF.